The 14 T cell receptor beta chains listed next were all sequenced from one sample in a study of blood T cell repertoires in COVID-19. Using immunoSEQ multiplex PCR, the repertoire was profiled, and TCRdb retains in-frame clones only, with some absent. The repertoire consists of approximately 220,000 clones, with roughly nine tenths occurring once and the leading ten covering roughly 3%. Sequencing input: PBMCs or T cells enriched from blood (not recorded which). The receptor source for this set is a young woman in a cohort exposed to, infected with or recovered from COVID-19 (not recorded which).

The genes are TRBV28 and TRBJ2-2, with 7 bases matching TRBD1. With V trimmed by 5 bases and J by 0 bases, 3 bases remained unmatched. The germline CDR1 and CDR2 sequences are MDHEN and SYDVKM. This CDR3 is 15 amino acids long. Written as DNA, the CDR3 is TGTGCCAGCAGTACCGGGACAGCGAACACCGGGGAGCTGTTTTTT. This codes for CASSTGTANTGELFF.

The chain carries TRBV10-3 and TRBJ2-2; a weak D match, TRBD1 (6 bases). The V gene's germline CDR1 is ENHRY and CDR2 SYGVKD. The V and J ends lost 5 bases and 3 bases respectively, with 10 bases between them. CDR3 length equals 14 residues. The CDR3 loop is CAISMTGYTGELFF. In nucleotides, the CDR3 is TGTGCCATCAGTATGACAGGTTACACCGGGGAGCTGTTTTTT.

This rearrangement joins TRBV6-5 to TRBJ2-1, with 7 bases matching TRBD1. V dropped 6 bases and J dropped 5; count of bases not matched to a gene: 10. The germline V gene has CDR1 MNHEY and CDR2 SVGAGI. The CDR3 extends over 15 amino acids. The CDR3 sequence: CASRRDSTSDNEQFF. The CDR3 DNA sequence: TGTGCCAGCAGACGGGACAGCACCTCAGACAATGAGCAGTTCTTC.

The chain has TRBV7-3 and TRBJ1-2; D is undetermined. Germline-derived CDR1 and CDR2 are SGHTA and FQGTGA. Trimming pared 1 base from V and 4 bases from J, leaving 10 bases between. This CDR3 is built from 14 residues. The CDR3 reads CASSLIGGSYGYTF. DNA of the CDR3: TGTGCCAGCAGCTTAATCGGCGGCTCCTATGGCTACACCTTC.

The genes are TRBV27 and TRBJ1-1; 9 nucleotides line up with TRBD1. The V and J ends lost 4 bases and 7 bases, in that order; junction bases with no gene match: 4. Germline CDR1 is MNHEY and CDR2 is SMNVEV (reference sequence). The CDR3 has 13 amino acids. DNA for the CDR3: TGTGCCAGCAGTTCCAGGACAGGGGTTGAAGCTTTCTTT. Translating it yields CASSSRTGVEAFF.

In its sample, this clone was seen once. The chain carries TRBV9 and TRBJ2-1; 12 nucleotides align to TRBD2. This CDR3 is built from 17 residues. V was pared by 4 bases and J by 9 bases, with 14 bases of the junction left unmatched. Germline V CDR1 and CDR2: SGDLS, YYNGEE. CDR3 nucleotide sequence: TGTGCCAGCAGCCCGGGACTAGCGGGCTCCTCCGCGAGTGAGCAGTTCTTC. Its protein product is CASSPGLAGSSASEQFF.

This clone was found once. This chain joins TRBV19 and TRBJ1-4; 10 bases are shared with TRBD1. After removal of 2 bases from V and 8 bases from J, the junction contained 5 bases not matched to a gene. Germline V gene lookup returns CDR1 LNHDA and CDR2 SQIVND (reference sequence). This CDR3 has 15 residues. The CDR3 loop reads CASSILGQGKEKLFF. In DNA, the CDR3 is TGTGCCAGTAGTATACTGGGACAGGGGAAAGAAAAACTGTTTTTT.

The chain joins TRBV6-5 to TRBJ1-1, with D perhaps TRBD1 (6 bases). CDR3 length: 14 residues. V shed 3 bases and J shed 11 bases, with 19 bases lying between them. CDR1 is MNHEY, CDR2 SVGAGI, per germline. The CDR3: CASSYSTGSDTAFF. Written as DNA, the CDR3 is TGTGCCAGCAGTTATAGTACAGGGTCCGATACGGCTTTCTTT.

The chain employs TRBV25-1 and TRBJ2-5; D is unresolved. V was pared by 3 bases and J by 2 bases, with 7 bases between. The CDR3 has 13 amino acids. Germline V lookup: CDR1 MGHDK, CDR2 SYGVNS. CDR3 coding DNA: TGTGCCAGCAGTGATGAGGCGCAAGAGACCCAGTACTTC. Its translation: CASSDEAQETQYF.

This chain joins TRBV19 and TRBJ2-3; possible D gene TRBD2, 6 bases. Germline V gene sequence: CDR1 LNHDA, CDR2 SQIVND (reference sequence). V lost 4 bases to trimming and J lost 1 base, with 12 bases between them. The CDR3 totals 15 residues. CDR3: CASSSPGLGTDTQYF. Written as DNA, the CDR3 is TGTGCCAGTAGTAGCCCGGGACTCGGCACAGATACGCAGTATTTT.

The chain links TRBV9 to TRBJ2-4, with 10 bases aligning to TRBD2. CDR3 length equals 14 residues. Looked up from germline, CDR1 is SGDLS and CDR2 is YYNGEE. V trimming: 3 bases; J trimming: 9 bases; junction bases outside the gene matches: 6. The DNA for the CDR3 is TGTGCCAGCAGCGCCTCCGGGACTAGCGCCATTCAGTACTTC. Its translation: CASSASGTSAIQYF. Drawing the rest from reference TRBV9 and TRBJ2-4, the complete variable domain is DSGVTQTPKHLITATGQRVTLRCSPRSGDLSVYWYQQSLDQGLQFLIQYYNGEERAKGNILERFSAQQFPDLHSELNLSSLELGDSALYFCASSASGTSAIQYFGAGTRLSVL.

V is TRBV20-1 and J is TRBJ2-7; a weak D match, TRBD2 (5 bases). Germline CDR1 is DFQATT and CDR2 is SNEGSKA (reference sequence). Trimming removed 3 bases from V and 5 bases from J, with 11 bases in between. The CDR3 sequence is 12 residues long. CDR3 DNA: TGCAGTGCTAGTGGCCGGGGAGACGAGCAGTACTTC. Its protein is CSASGRGDEQYF.

This chain uses TRBV3-1 (or the pseudogene TRBV3-2) with TRBJ1-6; D is undetermined. CDR1 and CDR2 (germline): LGHDT, YNNKEL (reference sequence). The CDR3 length is 16 residues. V lost 4 bases, J lost 5 bases, and 15 bases lay in between. CDR3 sequence reads: CASSPWSGFNNSPLHF. In nucleotides, the CDR3 is TGTGCCAGCAGCCCTTGGTCCGGGTTTAATAATTCACCCCTCCACTTT.

With regard to this clone: Other DNA sequences in this sample translate to the same CDR3. The rearrangement joins TRBV5-1 to TRBJ2-7; possible D gene TRBD2, 7 bases. V lost 2 bases and J 0 bases, leaving 9 bases between the germline ends. Germline V gene sequence: CDR1 SGHRS, CDR2 YFSETQ. The CDR3 is 14 amino acids. The CDR3: CASSLGGDSYEQYF. CDR3 bases: TGCGCCAGCAGCTTAGGGGGGGACTCCTACGAGCAGTACTTC. Supplemented by reference TRBV5-1 and TRBJ2-7, the full variable domain reads KAGVTQTPRYLIKTRGQQVTLSCSPISGHRSVSWYQQTPGQGLQFLFEYFSETQRNKGNFPGRFSGRQFSNSRSEMNVSTLELGDSALYLCASSLGGDSYEQYFGPGTRLTVT.